This is a list of T cell receptor beta chains from one sample in a study of T cells after yellow fever vaccination. TCRdb reanalysed the 5' RACE reads using MiXCR and keeps one entry per CDR3 protein. The table shows under 550,000 distinct CDR3 sequences, with 21% occurring only once. The material was PBMCs, obtained 20 to 25 days after the first yellow fever vaccination. The receptor source for this set is a man in his late teens or twenties who received the YFV17D yellow fever vaccine. The CDR3 runs from the conserved cysteine through the conserved F or W. Each record gives: clone size, CDR3 length, J gene, V gene, D gene, CDR3 DNA, CDR3 protein. D genes are given only for firm matches. Clone size is shown for a subset of rows, as once, few, many or a class of expanded clone.

many,13,TRBJ1-5,TRBV2,TRBD1,TGTGCCAGCAGCTCAGGGGGCATCCAGCCCCAGCATTTT,CASSSGGIQPQHF
NA,15,TRBJ2-3,TRBV20-1,NA,TGCAGTGCTAGCCCCCACGGGGCTAGGACAGATACGCAGTATTTT,CSASPHGARTDTQYF
few,15,TRBJ1-4,TRBV15,TRBD1,TGTGCCACCAGCCGCCAGGGGGTCCCTAATGAAAAACTGTTTTTT,CATSRQGVPNEKLFF
many,15,TRBJ2-2,TRBV12-3/TRBV12-4,TRBD2,TGTGCCAGCAGTTTACGACTAGCGGGGGTCGGGGAGCTGTTTTTT,CASSLRLAGVGELFF
NA,16,TRBJ2-3,TRBV20-1,NA,TGCAGTGCTAGAGGGTCGCCAGGATTTAGCACAGATACGCAGTATTTT,CSARGSPGFSTDTQYF
NA,14,TRBJ2-3,TRBV20-1,TRBD2,TGCAGTGCTAGCCGCGGGGGGGCGGGAGATACGCAGTATTTT,CSASRGGAGDTQYF
few,11,TRBJ2-6,TRBV20-1,NA,TGCGGGGCCTCTGGGGCCAACGTCCTGACTTTC,CGASGANVLTF
few,15,TRBJ2-5,TRBV5-1,TRBD1,TGCGCCAGCAGCTTTGGGACAGGTTGGCAAGAGACCCAGTACTTC,CASSFGTGWQETQYF
few,14,TRBJ2-1,TRBV29-1,NA,TGCAGCGTTTGGGACACAAGCTCCTACAATGAGCAGTTCTTC,CSVWDTSSYNEQFF
NA,14,TRBJ2-2,TRBV6-1,NA,TGTGCCAGCAGCGGGCAGGGGTACACCGGGGAGCTGTTTTTT,CASSGQGYTGELFF
NA,17,TRBJ2-5,TRBV4-3,TRBD2,TGCGCCAGCAGCCAAGTCGCTAGCGGGGGGCCCGGAGAGACCCAGTACTTC,CASSQVASGGPGETQYF
NA,16,TRBJ1-3,TRBV5-4,NA,TGTGCCAGCAGCTTAGACGGATCAGTCTCTGGAAACACCATATATTTT,CASSLDGSVSGNTIYF
few,13,TRBJ1-5,TRBV24-1,NA,TGTGCCACCAGCCGGCATAGCAATCAGCCCCAGCATTTT,CATSRHSNQPQHF
few,15,TRBJ2-3,TRBV12-3/TRBV12-4,TRBD2,TGTGCCAGCAGCAATAGCGGGGGGGCCCCAGATACGCAGTATTTT,CASSNSGGAPDTQYF
NA,11,TRBJ1-2,TRBV28,NA,TGTGCCAGCAGCACACCAAGGGGCTACACCTTC,CASSTPRGYTF
once,15,TRBJ2-7,TRBV5-5,TRBD1,TGTGCCAGCAGCGTTCACCCGGGACAGGGCTACGAGCAGTACTTC,CASSVHPGQGYEQYF
few,16,TRBJ1-3,TRBV18,NA,TGTGCCAGCTCACGAGAGGAGATCGTAACTGGAAACACCATATATTTT,CASSREEIVTGNTIYF
NA,13,TRBJ1-5,TRBV30,TRBD1,TGTGCCTGGAGTAGACAGGGTAGGGAGCCCCAGCATTTT,CAWSRQGREPQHF
NA,11,TRBJ2-5,TRBV20-1,NA,TGCAGTGCTATCCATGGAGAGACCCAGTACTTC,CSAIHGETQYF
NA,16,TRBJ2-5,TRBV5-1,TRBD2,TGCGCCAGCAGCTTGAATCGCGGGGGGCCCGAAGAGACCCAGTACTTC,CASSLNRGGPEETQYF
NA,18,TRBJ2-3,TRBV11-1,TRBD2,TGTGCCAGCAGCCCAAGGAGTCTAGCGGGGGGCCGAACATATACGCAGTATTTT,CASSPRSLAGGRTYTQYF
NA,15,TRBJ2-3,TRBV9,NA,TGTGCCAGCAGCGCCAGAGGCGGGCTCACAGATACGCAGTATTTT,CASSARGGLTDTQYF
once,12,TRBJ2-5,TRBV10-3,NA,TGTGCCATCAGTGAGGGAAGGCAGACCCAGTACTTC,CAISEGRQTQYF
NA,13,TRBJ1-1,TRBV12-3/TRBV12-4,TRBD1,TGTGCCAGCACTCAACAGGGGGGCACTGAAGCTTTCTTT,CASTQQGGTEAFF
many,12,TRBJ2-1,TRBV7-9,TRBD1,TGTGCCAGCAGCGGGACAGCGGATGAGCAGTTCTTC,CASSGTADEQFF
NA,17,TRBJ2-7,TRBV5-5,TRBD1,TGTGCCAGCAGCTTGACCGGACAGGGGAATATCCCCTACGAGCAGTACTTC,CASSLTGQGNIPYEQYF
many,15,TRBJ2-2,TRBV4-3,TRBD2,TGCGCCAGCAGCCAAAGAAGCGGGGACACCGGGGAGCTGTTTTTT,CASSQRSGDTGELFF
few,18,TRBJ2-1,TRBV27,TRBD2,TGTGCCAGCCTAGCGTGGCGGGGGGACCCCCTGATGGGCAATGAGCAGTTCTTC,CASLAWRGDPLMGNEQFF
NA,17,TRBJ2-1,TRBV12-3/TRBV12-4,NA,TGTGCCAGCAGTTCGCCTGGGCCGGCCAGACACGGGGATGAGCAGTTCTTC,CASSSPGPARHGDEQFF
NA,12,TRBJ1-1,TRBV5-1,NA,TGCGCCAGCAGCTCGACCGCAACTGAAGCTTTCTTT,CASSSTATEAFF
NA,9,TRBJ1-2,TRBV5-8,NA,TGTGCCAGCAGAGATGGCTACACCTTC,CASRDGYTF
many,14,TRBJ1-2,TRBV4-2,NA,TGTGCCAGCAGCCAGGGCTCTTTAGGGTATGGCTACACCTTC,CASSQGSLGYGYTF
NA,15,TRBJ2-2,TRBV7-3,NA,TGTGCCAGCAGCTTAGGATCGTCAGGCGGCGGGGAGCTGTTTTTT,CASSLGSSGGGELFF
NA,13,TRBJ2-5,TRBV6-2/TRBV6-3,NA,TGTGCCAGCAGGGTACAGGGTCAAGAGACCCAGTACTTC,CASRVQGQETQYF
few,13,TRBJ1-5,TRBV19,NA,TGTGCCAGTAGTATAAATGTGGGACAGCCCCAGCATTTT,CASSINVGQPQHF
many,13,TRBJ1-2,TRBV5-1,NA,TGCGCCAGCAGCTCAGGGTTTTCTGATGGCTACACCTTC,CASSSGFSDGYTF
NA,15,TRBJ2-1,TRBV19,NA,TGTGCCAGTAGCGGGGGCCAGCGGACCTACAATGAGCAGTTCTTC,CASSGGQRTYNEQFF
few,16,TRBJ2-3,TRBV3-1,NA,TGTGCCAGCAGCCCAGGTGACGGGGGCCACACAGATACGCAGTATTTT,CASSPGDGGHTDTQYF
NA,14,TRBJ2-1,TRBV4-3,NA,TGCGCCAGCAGCCCTATACAGGGTATCTATGAGCAGTTCTTC,CASSPIQGIYEQFF
few,12,TRBJ2-7,TRBV2,NA,TGTGCCAGCAGGTTTGCTGGCTACGAGCAGTACTTC,CASRFAGYEQYF
NA,18,TRBJ2-3,TRBV7-2,NA,TGTGCCAGCAGCTTAGCGCGCGGCCTCCGCCTCCGCTCAGATACGCAGTATTTT,CASSLARGLRLRSDTQYF
few,13,TRBJ2-2,TRBV6-1,NA,TGTGCCAGCAGACCCGGGCCCACCGGGGAGCTGTTTTTT,CASRPGPTGELFF
few,17,TRBJ2-5,TRBV4-3,NA,TGCGCCAGCAGCCAATCTAGCGCGACGGGGCTATCAGAGACCCAGTACTTC,CASSQSSATGLSETQYF
NA,14,TRBJ2-5,TRBV20-1,NA,TGCAGTGCTAGAGTCCGGGGTACCTTGGAGACCCAGTACTTC,CSARVRGTLETQYF
NA,17,TRBJ2-7,TRBV7-8,NA,TGTGCCAGCAGCTTAGCGGCCTTTGGCGGGGCCCTCTACGAGCAGTACTTC,CASSLAAFGGALYEQYF
NA,15,TRBJ2-7,TRBV30,NA,TGTGCCTGGAGTGGGGAGAGAGCTACTGCGGGCGAGCAGTACTTC,CAWSGERATAGEQYF
NA,18,TRBJ2-4,TRBV11-1,NA,TGTGCCAGCAGCTTAGTCGGGCCTTCTGTCGTAGCCAAAAACATTCAGTACTTC,CASSLVGPSVVAKNIQYF
NA,17,TRBJ2-4,TRBV11-2,TRBD1,TGTGCCAGCAGCTTAGGCACAGGGGGCTCGGCCAAAAACATTCAGTACTTC,CASSLGTGGSAKNIQYF
NA,16,TRBJ2-5,TRBV4-2,TRBD2,TGTGCCAGCAGCCAAGATCTAGGTCGGGGGGAAGAGACCCAGTACTTC,CASSQDLGRGEETQYF
NA,14,TRBJ1-2,TRBV5-1,TRBD1,TGCGCCAGCAGTTTTGGCCAGGGGGTCTATGGCTACACCTTC,CASSFGQGVYGYTF
NA,14,TRBJ2-1,TRBV12-3/TRBV12-4,NA,TGTGCCAGCAATCCTAGCAGGCATCACAATGAGCAGTTCTTC,CASNPSRHHNEQFF
NA,16,TRBJ2-3,TRBV7-9,TRBD1,TGTGCCAGCAGCACTCCGGGACAGGGGTGGCCAGATACGCAGTATTTT,CASSTPGQGWPDTQYF
few,12,TRBJ1-1,TRBV20-1,NA,TGCAGTGCTAGGCGCCTGAACACTGAAGCTTTCTTT,CSARRLNTEAFF
NA,13,TRBJ2-7,TRBV27,NA,TGTGCCAGCAGTTTATACCACCCGGGGGAGCAGTACTTC,CASSLYHPGEQYF
few,12,TRBJ1-1,TRBV29-1,NA,TGCAGCGGAACTCCTGACAGGAATGAAGCTTTCTTT,CSGTPDRNEAFF
NA,15,TRBJ2-1,TRBV6-1,NA,TGTGCCAGCAGTGAAAACAGCGCTGCCTACAATGAGCAGTTCTTC,CASSENSAAYNEQFF
NA,15,TRBJ1-5,TRBV4-3,NA,TGCGCCAGCAGCCAAGACCTGAAAGGCAATCAGCCCCAGCATTTT,CASSQDLKGNQPQHF